This T cell receptor beta chain comes out of a study of a mutant IDH1 vaccine in newly diagnosed glioma. Study-level information: Vaccines were first given 4-6 weeks after radiotherapy alone, or with temozolomide cycles. Earlier therapy was either radiotherapy, temozolomide, or both, and most got both. Regarding the study as a whole: Any relationship between pseudoprogression and changes in top peripheral T cell clonotypes seemed absent.

Assay used: immunoSEQ multiplex PCR; TCRdb lists only in-frame clones, some missing. This sample has approximately 50,000 clones; approximately 76% occur once, and the top ten carry 4.9%. The CDR3 contains 16 residues. Trimming shortened V by 0 bases and J by 1 base, and 10 bases separated the two germline ends. Germline CDR1 is ENHRY and CDR2 is SYGVKD. Points on this clone: Its target is unknown.

Time point in this sample: week 47, end of study. With topical imiquimod, each dose of the vaccine consisted of 300 ug of mutant IDH1 20-mer peptide. This sample comprised PBMCs, obtained from a glioma patient whose treatment included an IDH1 peptide vaccine. This clonotype was sampled from a woman between 35 and 50 years old with glioma. Some clones in this sample may be carry-over from other donors' samples. The chain joins TRBV10-3 to TRBJ1-5; D unresolved. The CDR3 nucleotides read TGTGCCATCAGTGAGTCGAGAGGGTTCAGCAATCAGCCCCAGCATTTT. Translation gives CAISESRGFSNQPQHF.